The next 7 T cell receptor beta chains were all read from a single sample in a study of human T cells and chemical hapten exposure. One entry per CDR3 protein results from TCRdb running MiXCR on the RACE reads. The sample includes tens of thousands of distinct CDR3 sequences, about 9% of them seen just once. The sample's time point: patch test 2, 6 weeks after DPC sensitization. The treatment denotes: therapeutic diphenylcyclopropenone sensitization with weekly scalp DPC. This sample comprised whole blood, obtained in connection with sensitization to the hapten diphenylcyclopropenone (DPC). These receptors all come from a woman aged 45-60 years with alopecia areata. Some clones in this sample may be carry-over from other donors' samples.

V gene TRBV4-3 combines with J gene TRBJ1-1; D remains unclear. The CDR3 spans 12 residues. The germline gives CDR1 LGHNA, CDR2 YSLEER. Trimming removed 6 bases from V and 4 bases from J, with 9 bases in between. The CDR3 protein is CASRGIGTEAFF. The CDR3 bases are TGCGCCAGCAGGGGTATCGGCACTGAAGCTTTCTTT.

This clonotype was observed many times. V usage is TRBV21-1 and J usage is TRBJ1-1. TRBV21-1 is recorded as a pseudogene. CDR3 length: 16 amino acids. CDR3 amino acids: CASSKGYPGLMDEAFF. In nucleotides, the CDR3 is TGTGCCAGCAGCAAAGGCTACCCGGGACTTATGGATGAAGCTTTCTTT.

This clonotype has just a few counts. The chain is built from TRBV12-3 or TRBV12-4 and TRBJ1-1, with D hard to call. Trimming stripped 1 base from V and 3 bases from J, with 6 bases between. CDR3 length: 13 residues. CDR3 protein: CASSLGGDTEAFF. DNA of the CDR3: TGTGCCAGCAGTTTAGGCGGGGACACTGAAGCTTTCTTT.

The chain employs TRBV29-1 and TRBJ2-2, with D possibly TRBD1 on 5 matching bases. CDR1 is SQVTM and CDR2 is ANQGSEA in the germline V gene. V shed 7 bases and J shed 3 bases, with 9 bases lying between them. This CDR3 has 12 residues. CDR3 in DNA: TGCAGCGCCGTAGGGGACACCGGGGAGCTGTTTTTT. Protein sequence: CSAVGDTGELFF.

V usage is TRBV29-1 and J usage is TRBJ2-7; D is possibly TRBD1 (6 bases). This CDR3 comprises 13 residues. Trimming left V 3 bases short and J 4 bases short, with 13 bases between. The germline gives CDR1 SQVTM, CDR2 ANQGSEA. CDR3 in amino acids: CSVESETGYEQYF. As DNA, the CDR3 is TGCAGCGTTGAGTCCGAGACAGGATACGAGCAGTACTTC.

This clonotype came up many times. V gene TRBV29-1 combines with J gene TRBJ2-7, with D unresolved. Germline V gene data show CDR1 as SQVTM and CDR2 as ANQGSEA. Deletions cut 6 bases from V and 2 bases from J, with 11 bases between. This CDR3 is built from 12 residues. The CDR3 DNA reads TGCAGCGTCCTGATCAGTACCTACGAGCAGTACTTC. This encodes CSVLISTYEQYF.

This sequence joins TRBV20-1 and TRBJ2-3, with 10 bases that match TRBD2. The CDR3 runs to 16 residues. Germline CDR1 is DFQATT and CDR2 is SNEGSKA (reference sequence). The trim removed 1 base at V and 6 bases at J, leaving 10 bases unmatched. The CDR3 DNA follows: TGCAGTGCTAGAGTTTCTCTAGCGGGAGAGGGGGATACGCAGTATTTT. Protein product: CSARVSLAGEGDTQYF.